Listed below are T cell receptor beta chains from one sample, sequenced in a study of T cell responses to AZD1222 COVID-19 vaccine. Some clones are missing from TCRdb's copy, which holds only in-frame ones; the method was immunoSEQ multiplex PCR. The sample includes approximately 110,000 clones, 89% of them seen just once. The source was peripheral blood, collected on day 0 of AZD1222 vaccination. The receptor set was obtained from an adult in good health. Each CDR3 is given with its conserved first and last residue. Each record gives: clone size, D gene, V gene, J gene, CDR3 protein, CDR3 DNA. The D gene is left open where the match is weak. Clone size is given for some rows only: seen once, a few or many times, or a class if the clone is expanded.

abundance: .; d_gene: .; v_gene: TRBV9; j_gene: TRBJ2-7; CDR3aa: CASSVGQFRASYEQYF; CDR3nt: TGTGCCAGCAGCGTCGGACAGTTCCGAGCTTCCTACGAGCAGTACTTC
abundance: .; d_gene: .; v_gene: TRBV6-1; j_gene: TRBJ1-5; CDR3aa: CASSAIPGKADQPQHF; CDR3nt: TGTGCCAGCAGTGCAATTCCGGGAAAAGCGGATCAGCCCCAGCATTTT
abundance: .; d_gene: .; v_gene: TRBV19; j_gene: TRBJ1-2; CDR3aa: CASSRQKVNYGYTF; CDR3nt: TGTGCCAGTAGTAGACAGAAAGTAAACTATGGCTACACCTTC
abundance: once; d_gene: TRBD1; v_gene: TRBV4-1; j_gene: TRBJ2-2; CDR3aa: CASSQDPGARGPGGELFF; CDR3nt: TGCGCCAGCAGCCAAGACCCAGGCGCCAGGGGGCCGGGCGGGGAGCTGTTTTTT
abundance: .; d_gene: .; v_gene: TRBV27; j_gene: TRBJ2-7; CDR3aa: CASSSTGTPPYEQYF; CDR3nt: TGTGCCAGCAGTTCGACTGGGACCCCCCCCTACGAGCAGTACTTC
abundance: .; d_gene: .; v_gene: TRBV4-1; j_gene: TRBJ2-1; CDR3aa: CASSQIGTLDNEQFF; CDR3nt: TGCGCCAGCAGCCAGATCGGGACACTGGACAATGAGCAGTTCTTC
abundance: .; d_gene: .; v_gene: TRBV6-5; j_gene: TRBJ2-1; CDR3aa: CASRPDSGRYEQFF; CDR3nt: TGTGCCAGCAGGCCGGACAGTGGGAGGTACGAGCAGTTCTTC
abundance: few; d_gene: TRBD1; v_gene: TRBV6-5; j_gene: TRBJ2-7; CDR3aa: CATMRDRLYEQYF; CDR3nt: TGTGCCACCATGAGGGACAGGCTATACGAGCAGTACTTC
abundance: .; d_gene: .; v_gene: TRBV30; j_gene: TRBJ1-1; CDR3aa: CAWSVQGSTEAFF; CDR3nt: TGTGCCTGGAGTGTCCAGGGGAGCACTGAAGCTTTCTTT
abundance: large; d_gene: .; v_gene: TRBV5-6; j_gene: TRBJ1-6; CDR3aa: CASSLQRDWGSPLHF; CDR3nt: TGTGCCAGCAGCTTGCAACGGGACTGGGGTTCACCCCTCCACTTT
abundance: once; d_gene: TRBD2; v_gene: TRBV5-1; j_gene: TRBJ2-7; CDR3aa: CASSLLSWGGYEQYF; CDR3nt: TGCGCCAGCAGCTTGTTGAGTTGGGGGGGTTACGAGCAGTACTTC
abundance: medium-sized; d_gene: .; v_gene: TRBV12-3/TRBV12-4; j_gene: TRBJ2-5; CDR3aa: CASRGAFGETQYF; CDR3nt: TGTGCCAGCAGGGGGGCTTTCGGGGAGACCCAGTACTTC
abundance: .; d_gene: TRBD1; v_gene: TRBV25-1; j_gene: TRBJ1-2; CDR3aa: CASSEGTGGNYGYTF; CDR3nt: TGTGCCAGCAGTGAAGGGACAGGGGGCAACTATGGCTACACCTTC
abundance: .; d_gene: TRBD2; v_gene: TRBV4-1; j_gene: TRBJ2-1; CDR3aa: CASSQGAGGSYNEQFF; CDR3nt: TGCGCCAGCAGCCAAGGAGCGGGAGGGTCCTACAATGAGCAGTTCTTC
abundance: .; d_gene: .; v_gene: TRBV5-6; j_gene: TRBJ1-2; CDR3aa: CASSFSGGYGYTF; CDR3nt: TGTGCCAGCAGCTTTTCTGGGGGCTATGGCTACACCTTC
abundance: .; d_gene: .; v_gene: TRBV2; j_gene: TRBJ2-1; CDR3aa: CASSYSISSYNEQFF; CDR3nt: TGTGCCAGCAGTTACTCGATCAGCTCCTACAATGAGCAGTTCTTC
abundance: .; d_gene: TRBD1; v_gene: TRBV2; j_gene: TRBJ1-1; CDR3aa: CASSPGTGNTEAFF; CDR3nt: TGTGCCAGCAGCCCCGGGACAGGGAACACTGAAGCTTTCTTT
abundance: once; d_gene: .; v_gene: TRBV6-2/TRBV6-3; j_gene: TRBJ1-3; CDR3aa: CASSYSIVDSGNTIYF; CDR3nt: TGTGCCAGCAGTTACTCGATTGTGGACTCTGGAAACACCATATATTTT
abundance: once; d_gene: TRBD1; v_gene: TRBV18; j_gene: TRBJ1-5; CDR3aa: CASSLTTAGTGVSNQPQHF; CDR3nt: TGTGCCAGCTCACTTACGACTGCCGGGACAGGGGTTAGCAATCAGCCCCAGCATTTT
abundance: .; d_gene: .; v_gene: TRBV30; j_gene: TRBJ1-2; CDR3aa: CAWSVFRGLGYGYTF; CDR3nt: TGTGCCTGGAGTGTTTTCAGGGGTTTAGGCTATGGCTACACCTTC
abundance: few; d_gene: .; v_gene: TRBV2; j_gene: TRBJ1-2; CDR3aa: CASSAQGHGYTF; CDR3nt: TGTGCCAGCAGTGCGCAGGGGCATGGCTACACCTTC
abundance: .; d_gene: .; v_gene: TRBV28; j_gene: TRBJ1-2; CDR3aa: CANRGDQDGYTF; CDR3nt: TGTGCCAACAGAGGGGACCAGGATGGCTACACCTTC
abundance: .; d_gene: .; v_gene: TRBV6-5; j_gene: TRBJ1-2; CDR3aa: CASSYSRTSGYTF; CDR3nt: TGTGCCAGCAGTTACTCGAGGACATCTGGCTACACCTTC
abundance: .; d_gene: .; v_gene: TRBV2; j_gene: TRBJ1-2; CDR3aa: CASSDFGGSYGYTF; CDR3nt: TGTGCCAGCAGTGACTTCGGGGGCAGTTATGGCTACACCTTC
abundance: few; d_gene: .; v_gene: TRBV20-1; j_gene: TRBJ1-5; CDR3aa: CSASADNLSNQPQHF; CDR3nt: TGCAGTGCTAGTGCGGACAACCTTAGCAATCAGCCCCAGCATTTT
abundance: .; d_gene: .; v_gene: TRBV24-1; j_gene: TRBJ1-3; CDR3aa: CATSDPGASGNTIYF; CDR3nt: TGTGCCACCAGTGATCCAGGGGCTTCCGGAAACACCATATATTTT
abundance: .; d_gene: .; v_gene: TRBV15; j_gene: TRBJ1-5; CDR3aa: CATSGQAHQPQHF; CDR3nt: TGTGCCACCAGCGGGCAGGCCCATCAGCCCCAGCATTTT
abundance: .; d_gene: .; v_gene: TRBV30; j_gene: TRBJ2-1; CDR3aa: CAWGTYNEQFF; CDR3nt: TGTGCCTGGGGGACCTACAATGAGCAGTTCTTC
abundance: once; d_gene: .; v_gene: TRBV13; j_gene: TRBJ1-2; CDR3aa: CASSVRGDRANYGYTF; CDR3nt: TGTGCCAGCAGCGTACGGGGGGACCGTGCTAACTATGGCTACACCTTC
abundance: .; d_gene: .; v_gene: TRBV4-1; j_gene: TRBJ1-1; CDR3aa: CASSLKRGGGAGITEAFF; CDR3nt: TGCGCCAGCAGCCTTAAAAGAGGTGGGGGCGCGGGTATTACTGAAGCTTTCTTT
abundance: .; d_gene: .; v_gene: TRBV6-5; j_gene: TRBJ1-1; CDR3aa: CASSSMSGAGNTEAFF; CDR3nt: TGTGCCAGCAGTTCGATGAGTGGGGCAGGGAACACTGAAGCTTTCTTT
abundance: .; d_gene: .; v_gene: TRBV11-2; j_gene: TRBJ1-5; CDR3aa: CASSQESGNQPQHF; CDR3nt: TGTGCCAGCAGCCAAGAGAGTGGGAATCAGCCCCAGCATTTT
abundance: .; d_gene: .; v_gene: TRBV19; j_gene: TRBJ1-5; CDR3aa: CASTFGSNQPQHF; CDR3nt: TGTGCCAGTACGTTTGGTAGCAATCAGCCCCAGCATTTT
abundance: .; d_gene: .; v_gene: TRBV19; j_gene: TRBJ1-6; CDR3aa: CASSMGQFNSPLHF; CDR3nt: TGTGCCAGTAGTATGGGACAATTTAATTCACCCCTCCACTTT
abundance: .; d_gene: .; v_gene: TRBV27; j_gene: TRBJ2-7; CDR3aa: CASSQYKGTYEQYF; CDR3nt: TGTGCCAGCAGTCAGTACAAAGGAACCTACGAGCAGTACTTC
abundance: .; d_gene: TRBD2; v_gene: TRBV28; j_gene: TRBJ2-7; CDR3aa: CASSLPLGTSGGDSYEQYF; CDR3nt: TGTGCCAGCAGTTTGCCCCTTGGGACTAGCGGGGGTGACTCCTACGAGCAGTACTTC
abundance: .; d_gene: .; v_gene: TRBV14; j_gene: TRBJ1-6; CDR3aa: CASSQLEVDSPLHF; CDR3nt: TGTGCCAGCAGCCAACTCGAGGTGGATTCACCCCTCCACTTT
abundance: medium-sized; d_gene: TRBD1; v_gene: TRBV28; j_gene: TRBJ2-3; CDR3aa: CASSTGTVPDTQYF; CDR3nt: TGTGCCAGCAGTACCGGGACAGTGCCAGATACGCAGTATTTT
abundance: .; d_gene: .; v_gene: TRBV19; j_gene: TRBJ1-1; CDR3aa: CASSIGTGLNTEAFF; CDR3nt: TGTGCCAGTAGTATAGGAACGGGTTTGAACACTGAAGCTTTCTTT
abundance: .; d_gene: .; v_gene: TRBV18; j_gene: TRBJ2-7; CDR3aa: CASSPRGESEQYF; CDR3nt: TGTGCCAGCTCACCTAGGGGGGAATCCGAGCAGTACTTC
abundance: .; d_gene: .; v_gene: TRBV2; j_gene: TRBJ2-3; CDR3aa: CASSETLGNTQYF; CDR3nt: TGTGCCAGCAGTGAAACTCTTGGGAATACGCAGTATTTT
abundance: .; d_gene: TRBD2; v_gene: TRBV19; j_gene: TRBJ2-3; CDR3aa: CASSITSGGNTDTQYF; CDR3nt: TGTGCCAGTAGTATTACTAGCGGGGGTAACACAGATACGCAGTATTTT
abundance: .; d_gene: .; v_gene: TRBV15; j_gene: TRBJ2-3; CDR3aa: CATSRGPADTQYF; CDR3nt: TGTGCCACCAGCAGAGGGCCGGCGGATACGCAGTATTTT
abundance: .; d_gene: TRBD1; v_gene: TRBV29-1; j_gene: TRBJ1-2; CDR3aa: CSVARGQGFGYTF; CDR3nt: TGCAGCGTGGCCCGGGGACAGGGCTTCGGCTACACCTTC
abundance: .; d_gene: .; v_gene: TRBV12-3/TRBV12-4; j_gene: TRBJ1-1; CDR3aa: CATRYGVSEAFF; CDR3nt: TGTGCCACCAGGTATGGGGTGAGTGAAGCTTTCTTT
abundance: .; d_gene: .; v_gene: TRBV3-1/TRBV3-2; j_gene: TRBJ1-2; CDR3aa: CASSQGTSPNYGYTF; CDR3nt: TGTGCCAGCAGCCAAGGGACGAGCCCCAACTATGGCTACACCTTC
abundance: few; d_gene: .; v_gene: TRBV11-2; j_gene: TRBJ2-7; CDR3aa: CASSTYQGIKGYEQYF; CDR3nt: TGTGCCAGCAGCACTTACCAGGGAATCAAGGGGTACGAGCAGTACTTC
abundance: .; d_gene: .; v_gene: TRBV2; j_gene: TRBJ2-5; CDR3aa: CASSGTGEETQYF; CDR3nt: TGTGCCAGCAGTGGGACGGGGGAAGAGACCCAGTACTTC
abundance: .; d_gene: .; v_gene: TRBV7-2; j_gene: TRBJ1-6; CDR3aa: CASRVLSSYNSPLHF; CDR3nt: TGTGCCAGCAGGGTGTTGAGCTCCTATAATTCACCCCTCCACTTT
abundance: once; d_gene: .; v_gene: TRBV5-8; j_gene: TRBJ2-5; CDR3aa: CASSTRPETQYF; CDR3nt: TGTGCCAGCAGCACCCGACCAGAGACCCAGTACTTC
abundance: .; d_gene: .; v_gene: TRBV19; j_gene: TRBJ1-5; CDR3aa: CASSMTEYSNQPQHF; CDR3nt: TGTGCCAGTAGTATGACAGAATATAGCAATCAGCCCCAGCATTTT
abundance: .; d_gene: TRBD1; v_gene: TRBV2; j_gene: TRBJ2-1; CDR3aa: CASRGTGTYNEQFF; CDR3nt: TGTGCCAGCAGGGGGACAGGAACCTACAATGAGCAGTTCTTC
abundance: .; d_gene: .; v_gene: TRBV29-1; j_gene: TRBJ2-2; CDR3aa: CSVLRHANTGELFF; CDR3nt: TGCAGCGTTCTGAGACACGCTAACACCGGGGAGCTGTTTTTT